This entry lists 21 T cell receptor beta chains sequenced from one sample in a study of cytomegalovirus exposure and HLA in healthy donors. The PCR was carried out with 60 Vbeta primers and 13 Jbeta primers. Method: immunoSEQ multiplex PCR; TCRdb's copy keeps in-frame clones and lacks some. This table has 180,000 or so clones, just under 80% appearing once. Sequencing was performed on PBMCs. These receptors all come from a woman aged 30 to 39 in good health and CMV-seronegative.

The chain joins TRBV10-3 to TRBJ1-5; 7 bases are a match to TRBD1. Germline assignment: CDR1 ENHRY and CDR2 SYGVKD. The CDR3 contains 13 residues. The V and J ends lost 6 bases and 3 bases, in that order; junction bases with no gene match: 2. CDR3 amino acids: CAISGTDNQPQHF. In nucleotides, the CDR3 is TGTGCCATCAGCGGGACAGACAATCAGCCCCAGCATTTT.

This clone was counted a few times. The chain is built from TRBV7-9 and TRBJ2-2, with 9 bases fitting TRBD1. Germline CDR1 SEHNR, CDR2 FQNEAQ (reference sequence). V lost 5 bases, J lost 3 bases, and 10 bases stayed unmatched. The CDR3 length is 17 residues. Written as DNA, the CDR3 is TGTGCCAGCAGCACCCATACAGGGGGCTGGGACACCGGGGAGCTGTTTTTT. Its protein is CASSTHTGGWDTGELFF.

Regarding this clone: This sample includes further DNA sequences coding for the same CDR3. The chain links TRBV7-9 to TRBJ2-5, with TRBD1 identical over 7 bases. Trimming took 0 bases from V and 4 from J; bases not matched to a gene: 2. The CDR3 is 14 residues long. Per the germline V gene, CDR1 is SEHNR and CDR2 is FQNEAQ (reference sequence). The CDR3 spells CASSLARGLETQYF. Written as DNA, the CDR3 is TGTGCCAGCAGCTTAGCGAGGGGGCTAGAGACCCAGTACTTC.

V is TRBV5-4 and J is TRBJ2-7; 9 positions match TRBD1. Trimming removed 3 bases from V and 0 bases from J; junction bases left unmatched: 4. The CDR3 spans 15 residues. From germline, CDR1 is SGHNT and CDR2 YYREEE (reference sequence). Written as DNA, the CDR3 is TGTGCCAGCAGCTGGGGACAGGGAGCCTCCTACGAGCAGTACTTC. Protein product: CASSWGQGASYEQYF.

The rearrangement links TRBV7-9 to TRBJ1-6, with 8 bases that match TRBD1. The CDR3 has 13 amino acids. Trimming took 8 bases from V and 9 from J; bases not matched to a gene: 6. Germline loops: CDR1 SEHNR, CDR2 FQNEAQ (reference sequence). In nucleotides, the CDR3 is TGTGCCAGCGGAGGACAGGGCGGTTCACCCCTCCACTTT. This gives the protein CASGGQGGSPLHF.

This clone has only one observation. The chain is built from TRBV7-8 and TRBJ1-1; 8 bases align to TRBD1. CDR3 size: 15 residues. Germline lookup yields CDR1 SGHVS and CDR2 FQNEAQ. The V gene end was trimmed by 2 bases and the J gene end by 6 bases; junction bases not matched to a gene: 8. CDR3 amino acids: CASSLNPGGDAEAFF. The CDR3 coding sequence is TGTGCCAGCAGCTTAAACCCAGGGGGCGACGCTGAAGCTTTCTTT.

This clone was seen only once. The chain couples TRBV5-1 to TRBJ2-7; 9 bases fit TRBD2. After removal of 4 bases from V and 1 base from J, the junction contained 6 bases not matched to a gene. Germline CDR1 and CDR2: SGHRS and YFSETQ. The CDR3 covers 15 residues. The CDR3 sequence: CASSQGTSPSYEQYF. The DNA of the CDR3 is TGCGCCAGCAGCCAAGGGACTAGCCCTTCCTACGAGCAGTACTTC.

The V and J genes are TRBV7-6 and TRBJ2-5, with TRBD2 matching 8 bases. Germline V CDR1 and CDR2: SGHVS, FNYEAQ. This CDR3 is built from 19 residues. Trimming cost V 0 bases and J 4 bases; bases outside gene matches: 16. CDR3 in amino acids: CASSLALPAGVVSGETQYF. CDR3 nucleotides: TGTGCCAGCAGCTTAGCCTTACCAGCGGGGGTCGTTAGTGGAGAGACCCAGTACTTC.

The chain combines TRBV2 with TRBJ2-7; a weak D match, TRBD2 (6 bases). V was clipped by 3 bases and J by 5 bases, with 20 bases between them. The germline CDR1 and CDR2 sequences are SNHLY and FYNNEI. This CDR3 comprises 16 residues. CDR3 nucleotide sequence: TGTGCCAGCAGTGAGGGGCTTCCGGGGGTCGGTAACGAGCAGTACTTC. Encoded protein: CASSEGLPGVGNEQYF. The full variable domain, its missing parts supplied by reference TRBV2 and TRBJ2-7, is EPEVTQTPSHQVTQMGQEVILRCVPISNHLYFYWYRQILGQKVEFLVSFYNNEISEKSEIFDDQFSVERPDGSNFTLKIRSTKLEDSAMYFCASSEGLPGVGNEQYFGPGTRLTVT.

V gene TRBV21-1 combines with J gene TRBJ1-5. TRBV21-1 is a pseudogene segment. The CDR3 has 15 residues. This chain's CDR3 is CASSNDGDSNQPQHF. DNA of the CDR3: TGTGCCAGCAGCAATGACGGAGATAGCAATCAGCCCCAGCATTTT.

V is TRBV6-6 and J is TRBJ2-5; 7 nucleotides align to TRBD1. CDR3 length equals 13 residues. V lost 6 bases, J lost 4 bases, and 5 bases stayed unmatched. Germline loops: CDR1 MNHNY, CDR2 SVGAGI (reference sequence). Written as DNA, the CDR3 is TGTGCCAGCAGGCGGACAGGTGCAGAGACCCAGTACTTC. Translation gives CASRRTGAETQYF.

The chain couples TRBV7-3 to TRBJ1-1; 8 nucleotides align to TRBD1. Losses at the gene ends were 5 bases for V and 3 bases for J; bases not matched to a gene: 8. Germline loops: CDR1 SGHTA, CDR2 FQGTGA. The CDR3 consists of 15 residues. The CDR3 loop reads CASSRQTGVDTEAFF. CDR3 bases: TGTGCCAGCAGCCGACAGACAGGGGTTGACACTGAAGCTTTCTTT.

CDR3 coding DNA: TGTGCCAGCAGCGTAGCCGGGGTCTCTGGAAACACCATATATTTT. The encoded protein is CASSVAGVSGNTIYF. The rearrangement uses TRBV9 and TRBJ1-3; unclear D gene. The V and J ends lost 0 bases and 0 bases respectively, with 7 bases between them. The CDR3 sequence is 15 residues long. The germline V gene has CDR1 SGDLS and CDR2 YYNGEE.

The rearrangement joins TRBV4-1 to TRBJ2-5, with 12 positions matching TRBD2. The CDR3 is 19 amino acids. The V and J ends lost 0 bases and 4 bases, in that order; junction bases with no gene match: 12. Germline V gene lookup returns CDR1 MGHRA and CDR2 YSYEKL. In DNA, the CDR3 is TGCGCCAGCAGCCAAGAGGCTCGGGTACTAGCGGGGGGCGGAGAGACCCAGTACTTC. Encoded protein: CASSQEARVLAGGGETQYF.

The chain couples TRBV2 to TRBJ2-7; TRBD2 matches 7 bases. The CDR3 extends over 15 amino acids. J gave up 10 bases and V 8 bases, and 20 bases lay outside the gene matches. In germline, CDR1 is SNHLY, CDR2 FYNNEI. The CDR3 nucleotides are TGTGCCAGCCTTAACCCACGCCCGACGGGGGAGGGTCAGTACTTC. This translates into CASLNPRPTGEGQYF.

The chain carries TRBV4-1 and TRBJ1-1; D unclear. Germline assignment: CDR1 MGHRA and CDR2 YSYEKL. The V and J ends lost 0 bases and 10 bases respectively, with 18 bases between them. The CDR3 totals 15 residues. CDR3 sequence: CASSQDFLQSAGAFF. For the CDR3, the DNA is TGCGCCAGCAGCCAAGATTTTCTCCAATCTGCCGGAGCTTTCTTT.

The chain carries TRBV9 and TRBJ1-6, with D possibly being TRBD1 (5 bases). Between the trimmed V and J ends, which lost 0 bases and 4 bases, there was a span of 8 bases. This CDR3 is 15 amino acids long. Germline lookup yields CDR1 SGDLS and CDR2 YYNGEE. CDR3 sequence (DNA): TGTGCCAGCAGCGTAGGGAGGGGATATAATTCACCCCTCCACTTT. Its protein product is CASSVGRGYNSPLHF.

To note about this clone: Since no conserved phenylalanine or tryptophan closes the CDR3, a read error is the likely cause. This chain connects TRBV6-5 to TRBJ1-1; D remains ambiguous. Trimming took 0 bases from V and 10 from J, leaving 12 bases between them. This CDR3 has 13 amino acids. Germline assignment: CDR1 MNHEY and CDR2 SVGAGI. Written as DNA, the CDR3 is TGTGCCAGCAGTTACTCGAGAGGCCAACCAGCTTTCTTG. Translation: CASSYSRGQPAFL.

The V and J genes are TRBV7-2 and TRBJ1-1; no firm D call. Germline-derived CDR1 and CDR2 are SGHTA and FQGNSA. With 2 bases removed from V and 0 bases from J, the gap between germline ends came to 4 bases. There are 13 residues in the CDR3. CDR3 coding DNA: TGTGCCAGCAGCTTATTTATGAACACTGAAGCTTTCTTT. Protein product: CASSLFMNTEAFF.

This chain connects TRBV30 to TRBJ1-6; the match to TRBD1 covers 7 bases. With V trimmed by 3 bases and J by 7 bases, 9 bases remained unmatched. Germline V gene data show CDR1 as GTSNPN and CDR2 as SVGIG (reference sequence). CDR3 size: 15 residues. Written as DNA, the CDR3 is TGTGCCTGGAGCGTGACAGGGCGGACGAATTCACCCCTCCACTTT. Translation gives CAWSVTGRTNSPLHF.

The rearrangement links TRBV4-2 to TRBJ1-6; 10 nucleotides agree with TRBD1. V lost 6 bases to trimming and J lost 7 bases; unmatched junction nucleotides: 12. This CDR3 region has 17 residues. CDR1 LGHNA and CDR2 YNFKEQ come from the germline V gene. In DNA, the CDR3 is TGTGCCAGCAGGCGGCTGACGGGACAGGGGCGAAATTCACCCCTCCACTTT. Its protein product is CASRRLTGQGRNSPLHF.